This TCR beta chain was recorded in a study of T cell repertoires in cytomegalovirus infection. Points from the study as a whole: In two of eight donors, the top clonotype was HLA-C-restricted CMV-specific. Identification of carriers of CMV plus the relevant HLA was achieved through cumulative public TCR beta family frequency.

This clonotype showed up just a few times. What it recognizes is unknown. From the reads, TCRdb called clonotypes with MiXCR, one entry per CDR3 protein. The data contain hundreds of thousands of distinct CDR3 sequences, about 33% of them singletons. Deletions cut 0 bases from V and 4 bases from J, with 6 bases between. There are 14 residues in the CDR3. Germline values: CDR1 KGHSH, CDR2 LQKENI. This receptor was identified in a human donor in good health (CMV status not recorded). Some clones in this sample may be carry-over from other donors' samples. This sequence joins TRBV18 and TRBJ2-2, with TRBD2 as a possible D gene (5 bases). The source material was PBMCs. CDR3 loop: CASSPPRVTGELFF. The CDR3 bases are TGTGCCAGCTCACCACCGAGGGTCACCGGGGAGCTGTTTTTT.